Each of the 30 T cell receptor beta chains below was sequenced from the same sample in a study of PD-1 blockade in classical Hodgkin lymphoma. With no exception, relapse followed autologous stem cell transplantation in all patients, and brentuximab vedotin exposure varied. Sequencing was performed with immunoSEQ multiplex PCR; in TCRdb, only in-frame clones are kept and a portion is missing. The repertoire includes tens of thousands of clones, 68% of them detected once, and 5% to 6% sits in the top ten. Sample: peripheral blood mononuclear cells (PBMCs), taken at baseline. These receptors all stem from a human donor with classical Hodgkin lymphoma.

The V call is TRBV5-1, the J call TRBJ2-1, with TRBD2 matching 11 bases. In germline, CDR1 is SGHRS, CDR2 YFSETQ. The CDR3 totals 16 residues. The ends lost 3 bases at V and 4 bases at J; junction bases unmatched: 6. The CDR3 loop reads CASSWTTSGSYNEQFF. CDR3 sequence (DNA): TGCGCCAGCAGCTGGACTACTAGCGGGAGTTACAATGAGCAGTTCTTC. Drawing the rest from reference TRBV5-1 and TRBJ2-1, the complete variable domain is KAGVTQTPRYLIKTRGQQVTLSCSPISGHRSVSWYQQTPGQGLQFLFEYFSETQRNKGNFPGRFSGRQFSNSRSEMNVSTLELGDSALYLCASSWTTSGSYNEQFFGPGTRLTVL.

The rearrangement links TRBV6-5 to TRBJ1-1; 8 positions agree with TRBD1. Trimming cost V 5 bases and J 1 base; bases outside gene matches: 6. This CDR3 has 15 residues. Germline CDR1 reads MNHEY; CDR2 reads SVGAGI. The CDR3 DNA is TGTGCCAGCAGTGGACCGGGACAGGCGAACACTGAAGCTTTCTTT. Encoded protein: CASSGPGQANTEAFF.

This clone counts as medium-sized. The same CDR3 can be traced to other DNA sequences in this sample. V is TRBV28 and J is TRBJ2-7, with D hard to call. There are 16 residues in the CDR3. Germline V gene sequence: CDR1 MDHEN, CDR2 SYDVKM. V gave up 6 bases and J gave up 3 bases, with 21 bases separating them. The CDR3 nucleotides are TGTGCCAGCAGAGTATTCGTCGGCACCGGGCTCTACGAGCAGTACTTC. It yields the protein CASRVFVGTGLYEQYF.

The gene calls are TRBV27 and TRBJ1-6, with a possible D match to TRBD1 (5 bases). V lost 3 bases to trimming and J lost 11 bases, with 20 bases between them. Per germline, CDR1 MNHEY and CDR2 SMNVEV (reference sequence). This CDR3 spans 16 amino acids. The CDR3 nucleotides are TGTGCCAGCAGTTTGGGAGGGAACAGGTTCTTGGCACCCCTCCACTTT. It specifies CASSLGGNRFLAPLHF.

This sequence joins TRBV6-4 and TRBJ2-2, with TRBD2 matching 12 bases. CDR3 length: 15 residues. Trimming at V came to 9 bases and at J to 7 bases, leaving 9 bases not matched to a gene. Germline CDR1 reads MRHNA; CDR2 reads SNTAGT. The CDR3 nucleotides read TGTGCCAGGTGGTGGACTAGCGGGACTCGCGGGGAGCTGTTTTTT. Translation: CARWWTSGTRGELFF.

The CDR3 loop reads CAISEDRASDREETQYF. CDR3 nucleotide sequence: TGTGCCATCAGTGAAGACCGGGCCTCAGACAGAGAAGAGACCCAGTACTTC. V and J are TRBV10-3 and TRBJ2-5; D is perhaps TRBD1 (5 bases). CDR3 length: 17 residues. With 3 bases removed from V and 3 bases from J, the gap between germline ends came to 20 bases. Germline CDR1 reads ENHRY; CDR2 reads SYGVKD.

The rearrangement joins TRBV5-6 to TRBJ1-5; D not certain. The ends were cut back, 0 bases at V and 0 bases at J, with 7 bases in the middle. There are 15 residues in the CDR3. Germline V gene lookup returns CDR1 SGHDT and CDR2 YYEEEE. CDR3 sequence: CASSLGGYSNQPQHF. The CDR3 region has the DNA TGTGCCAGCAGCTTGGGAGGGTATAGCAATCAGCCCCAGCATTTT.

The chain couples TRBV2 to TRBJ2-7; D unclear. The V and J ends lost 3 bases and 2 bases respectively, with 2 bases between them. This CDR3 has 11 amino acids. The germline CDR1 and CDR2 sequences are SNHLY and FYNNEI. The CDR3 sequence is CASSDPYEQYF. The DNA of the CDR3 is TGTGCCAGCAGTGACCCCTACGAGCAGTACTTC.

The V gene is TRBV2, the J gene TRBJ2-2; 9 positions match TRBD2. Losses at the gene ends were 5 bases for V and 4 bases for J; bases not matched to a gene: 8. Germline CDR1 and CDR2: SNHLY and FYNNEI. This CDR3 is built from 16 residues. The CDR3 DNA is TGTGCCAGCAGTCGACTGGGACTAGCCAGCACCGGGGAGCTGTTTTTT. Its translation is CASSRLGLASTGELFF.

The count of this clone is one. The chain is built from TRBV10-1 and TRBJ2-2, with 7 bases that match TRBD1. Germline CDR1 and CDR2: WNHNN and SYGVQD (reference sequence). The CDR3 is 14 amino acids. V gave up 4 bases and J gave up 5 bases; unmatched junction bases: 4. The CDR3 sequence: CASSGGQWTGELFF. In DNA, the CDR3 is TGCGCCAGCAGTGGGGGACAGTGGACCGGGGAGCTGTTTTTT.

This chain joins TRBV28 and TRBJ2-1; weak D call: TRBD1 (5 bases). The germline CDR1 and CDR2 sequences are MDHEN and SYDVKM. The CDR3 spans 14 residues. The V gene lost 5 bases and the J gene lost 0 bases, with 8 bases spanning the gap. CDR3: CASSKGYSYNEQFF. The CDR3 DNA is TGTGCCAGCAGTAAGGGGTACTCCTACAATGAGCAGTTCTTC.

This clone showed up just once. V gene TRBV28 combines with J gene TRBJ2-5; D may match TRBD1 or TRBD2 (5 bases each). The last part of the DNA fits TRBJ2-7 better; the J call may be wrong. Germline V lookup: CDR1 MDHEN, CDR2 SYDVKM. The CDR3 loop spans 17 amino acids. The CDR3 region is CASSIDPGTSIPYEQYF. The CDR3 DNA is TGTGCCAGCAGCATCGATCCCGGGACCTCCATCCCCTACGAGCAGTACTTC.

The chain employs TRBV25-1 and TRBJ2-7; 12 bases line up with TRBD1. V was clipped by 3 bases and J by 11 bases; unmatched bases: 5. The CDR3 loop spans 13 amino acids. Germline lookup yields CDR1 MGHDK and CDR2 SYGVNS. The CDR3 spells CASSEGDRGLKYF. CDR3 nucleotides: TGTGCCAGCAGTGAGGGGGACAGGGGGCTAAAGTACTTC.

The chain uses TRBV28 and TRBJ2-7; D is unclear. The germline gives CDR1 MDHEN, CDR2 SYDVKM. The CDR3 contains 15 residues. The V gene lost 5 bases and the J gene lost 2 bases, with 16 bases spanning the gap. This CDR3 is CASSTPRGTPYEQYF. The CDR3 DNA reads TGTGCCAGCAGTACTCCCCGCGGAACACCCTACGAGCAGTACTTC.

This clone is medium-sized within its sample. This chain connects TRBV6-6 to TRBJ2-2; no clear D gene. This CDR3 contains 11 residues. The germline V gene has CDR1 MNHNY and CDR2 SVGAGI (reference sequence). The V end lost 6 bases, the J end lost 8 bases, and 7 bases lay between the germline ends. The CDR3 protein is CASRGSGELFF. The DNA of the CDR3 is TGTGCCAGCAGAGGTTCTGGGGAGCTGTTTTTT.

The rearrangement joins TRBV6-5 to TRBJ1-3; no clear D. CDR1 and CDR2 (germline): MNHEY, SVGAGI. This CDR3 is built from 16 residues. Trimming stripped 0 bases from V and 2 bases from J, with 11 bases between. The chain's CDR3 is CASSYSVGSPGNTIYF. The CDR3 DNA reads TGTGCCAGCAGTTACTCCGTGGGTTCACCTGGAAACACCATATATTTT.

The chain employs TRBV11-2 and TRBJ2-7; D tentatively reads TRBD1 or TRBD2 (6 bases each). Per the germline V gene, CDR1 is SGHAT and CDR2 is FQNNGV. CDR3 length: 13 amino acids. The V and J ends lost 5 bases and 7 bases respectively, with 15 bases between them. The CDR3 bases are TGTGCCAGCAGCCTCCCGGGGGCTTTTGAGCAGTACTTC. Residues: CASSLPGAFEQYF.

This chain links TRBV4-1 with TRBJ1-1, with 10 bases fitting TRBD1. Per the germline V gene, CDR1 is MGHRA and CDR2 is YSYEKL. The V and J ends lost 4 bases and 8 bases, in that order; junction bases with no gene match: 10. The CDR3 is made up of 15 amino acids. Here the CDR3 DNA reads TGCGCCAGCAGCCGGGACAGGGGCCTTACATTGGAAGCTTTCTTT. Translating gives CASSRDRGLTLEAFF.

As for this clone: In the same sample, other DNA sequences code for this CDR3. The CDR3 DNA follows: TGTGCCTGGAGTGTACAGATGAACACTGAAGCTTTCTTT. It is translated as CAWSVQMNTEAFF. The chain couples TRBV30 to TRBJ1-1; D is unresolved. The ends were cut back, 0 bases at V and 0 bases at J, with 5 bases in the middle. The CDR3 spans 13 residues. The germline gives CDR1 GTSNPN, CDR2 SVGIG (reference sequence).

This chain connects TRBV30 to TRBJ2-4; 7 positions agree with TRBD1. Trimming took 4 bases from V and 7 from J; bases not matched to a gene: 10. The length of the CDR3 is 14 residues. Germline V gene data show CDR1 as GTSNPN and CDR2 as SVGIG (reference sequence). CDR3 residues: CAWTQQGSGNIQYF. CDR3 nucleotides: TGTGCCTGGACCCAACAGGGGTCCGGGAACATTCAGTACTTC.

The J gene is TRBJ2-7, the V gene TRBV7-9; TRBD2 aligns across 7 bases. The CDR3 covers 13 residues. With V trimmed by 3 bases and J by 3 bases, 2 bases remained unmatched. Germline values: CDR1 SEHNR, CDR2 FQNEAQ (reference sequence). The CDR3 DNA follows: TGTGCCAGCAGCTTGGGGGGGATCTACGAGCAGTACTTC. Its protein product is CASSLGGIYEQYF.

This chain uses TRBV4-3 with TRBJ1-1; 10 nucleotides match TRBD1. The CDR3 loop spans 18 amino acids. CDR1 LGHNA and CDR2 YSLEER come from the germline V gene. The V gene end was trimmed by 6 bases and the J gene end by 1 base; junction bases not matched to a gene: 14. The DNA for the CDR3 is TGCGCCAGCAGTGGCGGGACAGGGGCCAACTTGGGGAACACTGAAGCTTTCTTT. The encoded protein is CASSGGTGANLGNTEAFF.

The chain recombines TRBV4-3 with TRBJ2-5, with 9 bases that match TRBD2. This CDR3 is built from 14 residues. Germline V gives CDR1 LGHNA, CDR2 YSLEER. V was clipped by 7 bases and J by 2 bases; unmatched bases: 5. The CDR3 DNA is TGCGCCAGCATAAGTGGACTAGCGCAAGAGACCCAGTACTTC. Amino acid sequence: CASISGLAQETQYF.

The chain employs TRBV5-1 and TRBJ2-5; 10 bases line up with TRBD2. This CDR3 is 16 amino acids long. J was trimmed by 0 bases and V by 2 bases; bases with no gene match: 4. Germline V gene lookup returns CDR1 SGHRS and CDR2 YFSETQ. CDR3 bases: TGCGCCAGCAGCTTCGGAGCGGGGGGGTACCAAGAGACCCAGTACTTC. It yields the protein CASSFGAGGYQETQYF.

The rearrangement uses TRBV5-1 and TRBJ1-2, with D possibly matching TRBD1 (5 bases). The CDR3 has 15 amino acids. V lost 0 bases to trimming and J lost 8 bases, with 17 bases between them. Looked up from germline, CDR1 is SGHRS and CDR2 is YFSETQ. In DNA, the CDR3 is TGCGCCAGCAGCTTGGCCTACACAGGTTCGGAGGGCTACACCTTC. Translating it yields CASSLAYTGSEGYTF. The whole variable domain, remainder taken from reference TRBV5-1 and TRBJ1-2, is KAGVTQTPRYLIKTRGQQVTLSCSPISGHRSVSWYQQTPGQGLQFLFEYFSETQRNKGNFPGRFSGRQFSNSRSEMNVSTLELGDSALYLCASSLAYTGSEGYTFGSGTRLTVV.

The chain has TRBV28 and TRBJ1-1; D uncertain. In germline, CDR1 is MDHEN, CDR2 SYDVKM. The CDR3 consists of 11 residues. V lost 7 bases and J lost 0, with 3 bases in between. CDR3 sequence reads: CASTVNTEAFF. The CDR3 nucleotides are TGTGCCAGCACCGTGAACACTGAAGCTTTCTTT.

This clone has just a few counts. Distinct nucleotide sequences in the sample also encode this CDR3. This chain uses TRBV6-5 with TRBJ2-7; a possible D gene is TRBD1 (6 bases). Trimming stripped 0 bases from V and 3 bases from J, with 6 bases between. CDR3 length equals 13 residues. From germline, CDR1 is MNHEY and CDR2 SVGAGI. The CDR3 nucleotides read TGTGCCAGCAGTTACTCGGACAGCTACGAGCAGTACTTC. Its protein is CASSYSDSYEQYF.

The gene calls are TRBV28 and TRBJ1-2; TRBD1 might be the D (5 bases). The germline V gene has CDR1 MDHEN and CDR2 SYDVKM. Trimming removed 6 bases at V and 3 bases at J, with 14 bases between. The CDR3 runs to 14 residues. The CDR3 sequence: CASSLAGRDYGYTF. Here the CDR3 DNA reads TGTGCCAGCAGCCTCGCAGGGCGGGACTATGGCTACACCTTC.

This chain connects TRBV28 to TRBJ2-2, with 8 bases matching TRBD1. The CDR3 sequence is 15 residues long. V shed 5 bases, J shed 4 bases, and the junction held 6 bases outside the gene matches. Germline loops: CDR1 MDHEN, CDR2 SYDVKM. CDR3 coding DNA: TGTGCCAGCAGTCCCAGGACAGGGTTCACCGGGGAGCTGTTTTTT. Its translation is CASSPRTGFTGELFF.

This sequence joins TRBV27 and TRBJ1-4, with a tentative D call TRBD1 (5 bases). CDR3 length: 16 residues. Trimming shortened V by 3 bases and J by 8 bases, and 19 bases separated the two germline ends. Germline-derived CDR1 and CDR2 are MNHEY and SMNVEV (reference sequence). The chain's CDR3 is CASSFRASGRGEKLFF. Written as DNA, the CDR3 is TGTGCCAGCAGTTTTCGGGCCTCAGGCCGGGGGGAAAAACTGTTTTTT.